This T cell receptor (beta chain) was sequenced for a study of T cells after posttransplantation cyclophosphamide. Busulfan-fludarabine conditioning, marrow transplant, and cyclophosphamide on days +3 and +4 were administered. Sequencing used immunoSEQ multiplex PCR; TCRdb keeps in-frame clones, though not all of them. The table shows 20,000 or so clones, with about 68% occurring only once. In germline, CDR1 is MNHNS, CDR2 SASEGT. The ends were cut back, 4 bases at V and 0 bases at J, with 10 bases in the middle. The CDR3 is made up of 15 amino acids. In regard to this clone: As yet, its antigen is unknown.

General study points: Blood and skin or GI T cell repertoires showed limited TRB overlap. Recipient CMV seropositivity and CMV reactivation strongly tracked TRB clonality.

Sequenced here: PBMCs, sampled after an allogeneic stem cell transplant with post-transplant cyclophosphamide. The clonotype originates from a male patient in his thirties who received an allogeneic stem cell transplant from a related donor, was CMV-positive, and had acute GVHD only. Some of the T cells may derive from the graft donor. The chain couples TRBV6-1 to TRBJ1-5, with D uncertain. The DNA of the CDR3 is TGTGCCAGCAGTGGGGCAGCGGCTAGCAATCAGCCCCAGCATTTT. It yields the protein CASSGAAASNQPQHF.